A selection of T cell receptor beta chains follows, all from one sample in a study of blood T cell repertoires in COVID-19. Generated by immunoSEQ multiplex PCR, the TCRdb table keeps only in-frame clones and is missing some. The sample includes hundreds of thousands of clones, approximately 85% of them seen just once. Sequenced input: PBMCs or T cells enriched from blood (not recorded which). The receptors come from a man aged 30 to 39 who had recovered from COVID-19. Each CDR3 is given with its conserved first and last residue. A D gene is named only where the DNA matches it firmly. Where a row states a size, it is once, few, many or the class of an expanded clone; other rows omit it.

V	D	J	size	CDR3	DNA
TRBV7-6	.	TRBJ1-4	.	CASSFGGTNEKLFF	TGTGCCAGCAGCTTCGGGGGAACTAATGAAAAACTGTTTTTT
TRBV24-1	.	TRBJ2-1	.	CATSDRRTGRDEQFF	TGTGCCACCAGTGACAGAAGGACAGGGAGGGATGAGCAGTTCTTC
TRBV4-1	.	TRBJ1-4	few	CASSQDRGKVIEKLFF	TGCGCCAGCAGCCAAGACAGGGGAAAGGTGATTGAAAAACTGTTTTTT
TRBV7-7	TRBD1	TRBJ2-1	.	CASSLGGTGYDEQFF	TGTGCTAGCAGCTTAGGCGGGACAGGGTACGATGAGCAGTTCTTC
TRBV7-9	TRBD1	TRBJ1-1	.	CASSSRRDRGTEAFF	TGTGCCAGCAGTTCACGCCGGGACAGGGGTACTGAAGCTTTCTTT
TRBV2	.	TRBJ1-1	.	CASSDREVLNTEAFF	TGTGCCAGCAGTGACAGGGAGGTTCTGAACACTGAAGCTTTCTTT
TRBV11-2	TRBD1	TRBJ2-7	.	CASSLGTGNGEQYF	TGTGCCAGCAGCTTAGGGACAGGGAACGGCGAGCAGTACTTC
TRBV6-5	TRBD1	TRBJ2-1	.	CASSSGQVLRNEQFF	TGTGCCAGCAGTAGCGGACAGGTCTTGAGGAATGAGCAGTTCTTC
TRBV30	.	TRBJ1-2	few	CAWTTDVGVDGYTF	TGTGCCTGGACAACAGACGTGGGAGTCGATGGCTACACCTTC
TRBV10-3	TRBD2	TRBJ2-5	.	CAIKPTSGETQYF	TGTGCCATCAAACCGACTAGCGGAGAGACCCAGTACTTC
TRBV19	TRBD2	TRBJ2-3	few	CASSQTGTSQDTQYF	TGTGCCAGTAGCCAAACCGGGACTAGTCAAGATACGCAGTATTTT
TRBV10-1	.	TRBJ1-1	.	CASSESSGGTEAFF	TGCGCCAGCAGTGAGTCGTCCGGGGGCACTGAAGCTTTCTTT
TRBV6-2/TRBV6-3	.	TRBJ2-3	.	CASSYSGRGWPDTQYF	TGTGCCAGCAGTTACTCCGGCAGGGGATGGCCAGATACGCAGTATTTT
TRBV6-2/TRBV6-3	.	TRBJ2-2	.	CASSYDGGSTGELFF	TGTGCCAGCAGTTACGACGGGGGTTCCACCGGGGAGCTGTTTTTT
TRBV30	TRBD2	TRBJ2-3	.	CAWNRLAGTDTQYF	TGTGCCTGGAACAGACTAGCGGGTACAGATACGCAGTATTTT
TRBV5-5	.	TRBJ1-3	.	CASSLAPTEVSGNTIYF	TGTGCCAGCAGCTTGGCCCCCACTGAGGTCTCTGGAAACACCATATATTTT
TRBV19	.	TRBJ1-3	.	CASSVLGNTIYF	TGTGCCAGTAGTGTCCTTGGAAACACCATATATTTT
TRBV5-1	TRBD1	TRBJ1-2	.	CASSPGTGGFGYTF	TGCGCCAGCAGCCCCGGGACAGGGGGTTTCGGCTACACCTTC
TRBV9	TRBD1	TRBJ1-2	.	CASSGTGTGGGGYTF	TGTGCCAGCAGCGGTACCGGGACAGGGGGCGGTGGCTACACCTTC
TRBV13	TRBD2	TRBJ2-5	.	CASSLRGGPPGTQYF	TGTGCCAGCAGCTTGCGCGGGGGGCCGCCAGGGACCCAGTACTTC
TRBV4-1	.	TRBJ1-1	.	CASSQTSRGHTEAFF	TGCGCCAGCAGCCAGACGTCGCGGGGGCACACTGAAGCTTTCTTT
TRBV2	.	TRBJ1-1	.	CASKPEGVRTEAFF	TGTGCCAGCAAGCCAGAGGGGGTTCGAACTGAAGCTTTCTTT
TRBV6-5	TRBD1	TRBJ1-2	.	CASSKGQGADYGYTF	TGTGCCAGCAGTAAGGGACAGGGGGCTGACTATGGCTACACCTTC